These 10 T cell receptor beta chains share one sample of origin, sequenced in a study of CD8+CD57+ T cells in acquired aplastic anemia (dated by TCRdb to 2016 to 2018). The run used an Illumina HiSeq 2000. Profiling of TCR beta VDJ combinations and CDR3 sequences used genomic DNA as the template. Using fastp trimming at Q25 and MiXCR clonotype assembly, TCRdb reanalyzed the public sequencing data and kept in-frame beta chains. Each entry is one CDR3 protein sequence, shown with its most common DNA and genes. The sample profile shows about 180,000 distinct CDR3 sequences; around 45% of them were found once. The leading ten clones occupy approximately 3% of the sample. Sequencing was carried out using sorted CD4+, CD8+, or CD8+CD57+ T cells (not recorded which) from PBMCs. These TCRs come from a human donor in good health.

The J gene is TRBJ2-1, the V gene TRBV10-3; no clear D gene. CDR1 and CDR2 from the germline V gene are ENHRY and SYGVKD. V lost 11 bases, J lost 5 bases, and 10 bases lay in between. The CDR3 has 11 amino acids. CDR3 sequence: CAPNIDNEQFF. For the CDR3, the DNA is TGTGCCCCAAACATAGACAATGAGCAGTTCTTC.

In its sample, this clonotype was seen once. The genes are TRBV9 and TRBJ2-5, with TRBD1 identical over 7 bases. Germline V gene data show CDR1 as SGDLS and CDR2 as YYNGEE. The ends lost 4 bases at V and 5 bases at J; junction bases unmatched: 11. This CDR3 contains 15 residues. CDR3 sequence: CASSQGTGVRETQYF. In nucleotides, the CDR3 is TGTGCCAGCAGCCAAGGAACAGGGGTGAGGGAGACCCAGTACTTC.

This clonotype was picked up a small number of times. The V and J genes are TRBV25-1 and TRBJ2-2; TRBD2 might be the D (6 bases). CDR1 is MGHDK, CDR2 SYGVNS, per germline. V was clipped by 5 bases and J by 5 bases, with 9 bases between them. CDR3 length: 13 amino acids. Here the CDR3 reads CASSTGRTGELFF. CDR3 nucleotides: TGTGCCAGCAGTACGGGGAGGACCGGGGAGCTGTTTTTT.

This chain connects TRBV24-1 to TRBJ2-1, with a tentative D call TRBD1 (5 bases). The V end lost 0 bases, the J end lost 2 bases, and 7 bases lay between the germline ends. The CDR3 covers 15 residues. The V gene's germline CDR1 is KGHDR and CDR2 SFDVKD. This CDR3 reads CATSDLGATYNEQFF. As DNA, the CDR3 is TGTGCCACCAGTGATTTGGGGGCGACCTACAATGAGCAGTTCTTC.

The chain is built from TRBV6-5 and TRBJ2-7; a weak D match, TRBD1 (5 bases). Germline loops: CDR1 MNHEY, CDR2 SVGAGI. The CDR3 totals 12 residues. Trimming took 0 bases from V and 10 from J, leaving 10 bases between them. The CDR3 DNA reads TGTGCCAGCAGTTACTCGACAGATGGACAGTACTTC. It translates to CASSYSTDGQYF.

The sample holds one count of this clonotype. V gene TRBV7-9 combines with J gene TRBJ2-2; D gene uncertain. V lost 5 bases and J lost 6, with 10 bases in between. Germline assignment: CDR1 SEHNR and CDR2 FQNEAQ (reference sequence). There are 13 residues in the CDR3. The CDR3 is CASSEARAGELFF. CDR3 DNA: TGTGCCAGCAGCGAAGCACGCGCCGGGGAGCTGTTTTTT.

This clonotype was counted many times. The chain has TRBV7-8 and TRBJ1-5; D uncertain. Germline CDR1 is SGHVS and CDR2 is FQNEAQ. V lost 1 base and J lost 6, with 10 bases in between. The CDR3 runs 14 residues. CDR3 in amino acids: CASSLDSSGQPQHF. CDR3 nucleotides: TGTGCCAGCAGCTTAGACTCGAGTGGTCAGCCCCAGCATTTT.

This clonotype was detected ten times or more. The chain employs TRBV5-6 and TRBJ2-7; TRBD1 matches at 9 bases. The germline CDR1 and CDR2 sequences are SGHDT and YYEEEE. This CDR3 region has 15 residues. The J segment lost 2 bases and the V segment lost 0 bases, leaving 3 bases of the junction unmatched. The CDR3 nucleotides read TGTGCCAGCAGCTTGGACAGGGGGCGCCCCTACGAGCAGTACTTC. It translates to CASSLDRGRPYEQYF.

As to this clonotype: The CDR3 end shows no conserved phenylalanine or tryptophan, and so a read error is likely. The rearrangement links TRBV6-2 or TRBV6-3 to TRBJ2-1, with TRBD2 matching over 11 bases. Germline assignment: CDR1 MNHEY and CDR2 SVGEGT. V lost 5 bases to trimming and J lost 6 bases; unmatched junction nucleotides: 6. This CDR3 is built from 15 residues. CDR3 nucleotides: TGTGCCAGCAGTCCCACTAGCGGGAGTATCAATGAGCAGTTCCTC. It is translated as CASSPTSGSINEQFL.

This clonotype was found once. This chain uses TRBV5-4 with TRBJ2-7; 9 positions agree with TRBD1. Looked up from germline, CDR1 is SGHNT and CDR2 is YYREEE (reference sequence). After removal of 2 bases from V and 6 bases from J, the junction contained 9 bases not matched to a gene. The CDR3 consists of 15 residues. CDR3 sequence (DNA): TGTGCCAGCAGCTTCGAGGGGACAGGGCTGTCCGAGCAGTACTTC. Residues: CASSFEGTGLSEQYF. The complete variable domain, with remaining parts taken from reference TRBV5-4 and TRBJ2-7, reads ETGVTQSPTHLIKTRGQQVTLRCSSQSGHNTVSWYQQALGQGPQFIFQYYREEENGRGNFPPRFSGLQFPNYSSELNVNALELDDSALYLCASSFEGTGLSEQYFGPGTRLTVT.